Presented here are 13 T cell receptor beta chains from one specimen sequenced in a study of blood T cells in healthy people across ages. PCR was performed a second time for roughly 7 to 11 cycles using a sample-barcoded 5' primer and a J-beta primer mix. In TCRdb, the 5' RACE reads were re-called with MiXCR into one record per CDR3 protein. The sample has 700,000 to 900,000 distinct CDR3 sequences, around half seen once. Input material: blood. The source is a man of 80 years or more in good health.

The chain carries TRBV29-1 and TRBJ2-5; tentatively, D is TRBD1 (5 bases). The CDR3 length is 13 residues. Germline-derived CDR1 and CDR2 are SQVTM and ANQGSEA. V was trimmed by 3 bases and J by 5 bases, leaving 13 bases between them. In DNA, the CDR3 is TGCAGCGTTGAGGGGCCAGGGTTGGAGACCCAGTACTTC. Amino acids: CSVEGPGLETQYF.

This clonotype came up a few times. The CDR3 region is CASSLRTSNAYF. The CDR3 coding sequence is TGTGCCAGCAGCCTACGGACTAGCAACGCGTATTTT. The chain is built from TRBV6-2 or TRBV6-3 and TRBJ2-3, with TRBD2 identical over 8 bases. The germline CDR1 and CDR2 sequences are MNHEY and SVGEGT. The V segment lost 6 bases and the J segment 14 bases; nucleotides outside the gene matches: 10. This CDR3 is 12 amino acids long.

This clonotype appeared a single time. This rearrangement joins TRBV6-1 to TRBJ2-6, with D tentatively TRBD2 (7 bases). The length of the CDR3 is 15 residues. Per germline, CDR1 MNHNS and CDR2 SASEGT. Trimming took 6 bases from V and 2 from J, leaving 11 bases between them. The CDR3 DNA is TGTGCCAGCAGAACGGGGGGCACTGGGGCCAACGTCCTGACTTTC. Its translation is CASRTGGTGANVLTF.

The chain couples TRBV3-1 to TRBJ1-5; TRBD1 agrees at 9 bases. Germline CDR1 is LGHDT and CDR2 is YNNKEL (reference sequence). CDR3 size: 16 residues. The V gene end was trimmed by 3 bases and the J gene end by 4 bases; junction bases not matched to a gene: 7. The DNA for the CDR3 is TGTGCCAGCAGCCAGGGGGGGACAGGGAAGAATCAGCCCCAGCATTTT. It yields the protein CASSQGGTGKNQPQHF.

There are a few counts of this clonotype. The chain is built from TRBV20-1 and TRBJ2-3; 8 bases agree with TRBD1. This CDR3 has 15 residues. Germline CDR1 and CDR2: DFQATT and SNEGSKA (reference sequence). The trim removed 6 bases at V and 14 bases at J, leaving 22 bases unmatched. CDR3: CSALTGGRGHRYAYF. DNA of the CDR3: TGCAGTGCATTAACAGGGGGACGTGGGCACAGATACGCGTATTTT.

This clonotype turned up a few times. In DNA, the CDR3 is TGTGCCAGCAGCCAAGTCGCCAGTGGGGAGAATGAGCAGTTCTTC. Translated, it gives CASSQVASGENEQFF. The gene calls are TRBV4-2 and TRBJ2-1; maybe TRBD2 (5 bases). The CDR3 sequence is 15 residues long. CDR1 and CDR2 from the germline V gene are LGHNA and YNFKEQ. The V end lost 1 base, the J end lost 7 bases, and 14 bases lay between the germline ends.

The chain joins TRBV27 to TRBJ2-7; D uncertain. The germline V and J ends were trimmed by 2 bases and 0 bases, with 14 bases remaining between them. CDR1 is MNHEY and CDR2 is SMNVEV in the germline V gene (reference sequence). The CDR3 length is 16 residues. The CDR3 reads CASSLTPPTYSYEQYF. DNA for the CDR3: TGTGCCAGCAGTTTAACCCCTCCGACTTACTCCTACGAGCAGTACTTC.

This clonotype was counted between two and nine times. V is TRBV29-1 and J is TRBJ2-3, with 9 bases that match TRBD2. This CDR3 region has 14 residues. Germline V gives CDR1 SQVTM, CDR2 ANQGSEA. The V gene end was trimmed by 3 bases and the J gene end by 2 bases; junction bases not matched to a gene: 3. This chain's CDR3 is CSVDLAGFTDTQYF. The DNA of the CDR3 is TGCAGCGTTGACCTAGCGGGATTCACAGATACGCAGTATTTT.

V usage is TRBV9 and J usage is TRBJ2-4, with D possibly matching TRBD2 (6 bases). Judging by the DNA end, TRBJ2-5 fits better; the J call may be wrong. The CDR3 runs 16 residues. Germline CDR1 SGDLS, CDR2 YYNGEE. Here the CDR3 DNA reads TGTGCCAGCAGCGTAGGACCCCAGGGAGGTGCAGAGACCCAGTACTTC. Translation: CASSVGPQGGAETQYF.

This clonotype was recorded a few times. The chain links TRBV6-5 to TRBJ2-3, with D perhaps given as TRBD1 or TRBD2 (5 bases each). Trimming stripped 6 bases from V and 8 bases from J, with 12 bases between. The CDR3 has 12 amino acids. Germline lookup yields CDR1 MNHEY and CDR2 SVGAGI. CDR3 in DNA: TGTGCCAGCAGCTCCGGGACCGGTACGCAGTATTTT. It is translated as CASSSGTGTQYF.

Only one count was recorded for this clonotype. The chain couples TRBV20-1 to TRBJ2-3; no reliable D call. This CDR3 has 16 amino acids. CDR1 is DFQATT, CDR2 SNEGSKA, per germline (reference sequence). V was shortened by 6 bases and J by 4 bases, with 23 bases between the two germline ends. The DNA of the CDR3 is TGCAGTGCCCGGGTCCCATCTGTACAGACTTCAGATACGCAGTATTTT. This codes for CSARVPSVQTSDTQYF.

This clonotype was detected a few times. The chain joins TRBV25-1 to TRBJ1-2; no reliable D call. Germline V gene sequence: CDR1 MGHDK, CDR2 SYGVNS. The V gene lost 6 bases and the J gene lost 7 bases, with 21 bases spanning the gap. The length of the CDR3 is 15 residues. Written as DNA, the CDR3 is TGTGCCAGCAGCCTGATAACCGGGTTCCAAAGTGGCTACACCTTC. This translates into CASSLITGFQSGYTF.

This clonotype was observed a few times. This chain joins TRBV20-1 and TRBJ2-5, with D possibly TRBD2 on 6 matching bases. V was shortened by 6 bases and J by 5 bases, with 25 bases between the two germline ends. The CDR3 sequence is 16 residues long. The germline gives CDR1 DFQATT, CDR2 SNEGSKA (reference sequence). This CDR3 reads CSAGTSPGASMETQYF. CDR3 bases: TGCAGTGCAGGTACTAGCCCCGGAGCTTCGATGGAGACCCAGTACTTC.